The 31 T cell receptor beta chains reported below all come from one sample, sequenced in a study of blood T cell repertoires in COVID-19. Some clones are missing from TCRdb's copy, which holds only in-frame ones; the method was immunoSEQ multiplex PCR. The sample has approximately 120,000 clones, around 82% seen once. Source material: peripheral blood. All receptors come from a human donor in a cohort sampled during active or convalescent COVID-19.

The chain combines TRBV4-1 with TRBJ2-7; 9 bases are a match to TRBD1. The V segment lost 0 bases and the J segment 7 bases; nucleotides outside the gene matches: 13. Per the germline V gene, CDR1 is MGHRA and CDR2 is YSYEKL. This CDR3 spans 17 amino acids. In DNA form, the CDR3 reads TGCGCCAGCAGCCAAGATATAGGGTTTGGGACAGGGCGGGAGCAGTACTTC. Amino acids: CASSQDIGFGTGREQYF.

This chain joins TRBV7-9 and TRBJ1-2, with 9 bases that match TRBD1. Trimming removed 7 bases from V and 2 bases from J; junction bases left unmatched: 11. Germline V gene lookup returns CDR1 SEHNR and CDR2 FQNEAQ (reference sequence). The CDR3 sequence is 16 residues long. The CDR3 here is CASTPWVDRGNYGYTF. CDR3 DNA sequence: TGTGCCAGCACCCCTTGGGTGGACAGGGGCAACTATGGCTACACCTTC.

Only one count was recorded for this clone. The genes are TRBV4-1 and TRBJ2-7; 7 positions match TRBD2. Looked up from germline, CDR1 is MGHRA and CDR2 is YSYEKL. The ends lost 1 base at V and 4 bases at J; junction bases unmatched: 4. The CDR3 contains 14 residues. CDR3 coding DNA: TGCGCCAGCAGCCAAGCCGAGCGGGGATACGAGCAGTACTTC. Protein: CASSQAERGYEQYF.

The chain employs TRBV15 and TRBJ2-2, with a possible D match to TRBD1 (5 bases). Trimming removed 1 base from V and 2 bases from J, with 11 bases in between. This CDR3 is 16 amino acids long. CDR1 and CDR2 from the germline V gene are LNHNV and YYDKDF (reference sequence). The CDR3 sequence is CATSRGRAPNTGELFF. For the CDR3, the DNA is TGTGCCACCAGCAGAGGCAGGGCCCCAAACACCGGGGAGCTGTTTTTT.

J is TRBJ1-2 and V is TRBV27, with D hard to call. This CDR3 spans 15 amino acids. Germline CDR1 reads MNHEY; CDR2 reads SMNVEV (reference sequence). With 2 bases removed from V and 7 bases from J, the gap between germline ends came to 17 bases. This CDR3 reads CASSLQALPRGGYTF. The CDR3 coding sequence is TGTGCCAGCAGTTTACAGGCCCTCCCGCGGGGTGGCTACACCTTC.

The chain employs TRBV18 and TRBJ1-4; D ambiguous. This CDR3 spans 12 amino acids. V was trimmed by 4 bases and J by 8 bases, leaving 8 bases between them. Per the germline V gene, CDR1 is KGHSH and CDR2 is LQKENI. The CDR3 here is CASSRAQEKLFF. The DNA of the CDR3 is TGTGCCAGCTCACGGGCACAAGAAAAACTGTTTTTT.

This chain uses TRBV4-1 with TRBJ1-1; D is perhaps TRBD1 (5 bases). V lost 5 bases, J lost 5 bases, and 21 bases lay in between. CDR1 and CDR2 (germline): MGHRA, YSYEKL. The length of the CDR3 is 16 residues. Here the CDR3 DNA reads TGCGCCAGCAGCAAGGAGATCAGGGAGGTATGGACTGAAGCTTTCTTT. It encodes CASSKEIREVWTEAFF.

The chain carries TRBV6-5 and TRBJ1-2; 7 bases fit TRBD1. This CDR3 spans 15 amino acids. The germline gives CDR1 MNHEY, CDR2 SVGAGI. The trim removed 0 bases at V and 4 bases at J, leaving 5 bases unmatched. The CDR3: CASSYSLDRFYGYTF. The CDR3 bases are TGTGCCAGCAGTTACTCGTTGGACAGGTTCTATGGCTACACCTTC.

The chain joins TRBV7-3 to TRBJ2-7; D call uncertain. The ends were cut back, 5 bases at V and 4 bases at J, with 12 bases in the middle. This CDR3 is 13 amino acids long. CDR1 and CDR2 (germline): SGHTA, FQGTGA. DNA for the CDR3: TGTGCCAGCAGCAGAACGAACGGGTACGAGCAGTACTTC. Translation: CASSRTNGYEQYF.

The gene calls are TRBV12-2 and TRBJ2-7; the table names TRBD1, a call not compared with the DNA. TRBV12-2 constitutes a pseudogene. This CDR3 region has 13 residues. The CDR3 DNA is TGTGCAAGTCGCGCCACAGGGGAAGGCGAGCAGTACTTC. Its protein is CASRATGEGEQYF.

The CDR3 region is CASSEPLRSYEQYF. CDR3 nucleotide sequence: TGTGCCAGCAGTGAACCCTTGAGGTCCTACGAGCAGTACTTC. The chain recombines TRBV6-1 with TRBJ2-7; D gene unclear. V was cut by 2 bases and J by 1 base, with 9 bases left in between. Germline lookup yields CDR1 MNHNS and CDR2 SASEGT. The CDR3 runs to 14 residues.

The chain joins TRBV10-3 to TRBJ1-3, with 8 bases identical to TRBD1. Germline CDR1 is ENHRY and CDR2 is SYGVKD. The CDR3 is 16 residues long. J was trimmed by 4 bases and V by 7 bases; bases with no gene match: 12. Written as DNA, the CDR3 is TGTGCCATCAAAGGGGCTCCGACAGGGGAAGGAAACACCATATATTTT. Its translation: CAIKGAPTGEGNTIYF.

This chain connects TRBV13 to TRBJ2-2, with TRBD2 as a possible D gene (6 bases). CDR3 length equals 15 residues. Deletions cut 3 bases from V and 8 bases from J, with 16 bases between. Germline V gives CDR1 PRHDT, CDR2 FYEKMQ (reference sequence). The CDR3 nucleotides are TGTGCCAGCAGCTTTTCTTCCGGGGAGGAAGGGGAGCTGTTTTTT. Its protein product is CASSFSSGEEGELFF.

This clone was observed a few times. V is TRBV6-5 and J is TRBJ1-1, with 7 bases lining up with TRBD1. The V segment lost 9 bases and the J segment 1 base; nucleotides outside the gene matches: 8. This CDR3 region has 14 residues. The V gene's germline CDR1 is MNHEY and CDR2 SVGAGI. CDR3 region: CARSRDRTNTEAFF. DNA of the CDR3: TGTGCCAGGTCCAGGGACAGAACGAACACTGAAGCTTTCTTT.

This clone was recorded a few times. The rearrangement links TRBV10-3 to TRBJ2-1; the D is unclear. The ends were cut back, 8 bases at V and 7 bases at J, with 9 bases in the middle. This CDR3 is 11 amino acids long. Germline V gene lookup returns CDR1 ENHRY and CDR2 SYGVKD. For the CDR3, the DNA is TGTGCCATCGGTATCGGTAATGAGCAGTTCTTC. Translating it yields CAIGIGNEQFF.

This clone was seen only once. This chain joins TRBV24-1 and TRBJ2-7, with 13 bases lining up with TRBD2. CDR1 and CDR2 (germline): KGHDR, SFDVKD. The CDR3 is 17 amino acids. The ends lost 5 bases at V and 3 bases at J; junction bases unmatched: 9. Here the CDR3 reads CATSGRTSGSFHYEQYF. CDR3 DNA: TGTGCCACCAGTGGGAGGACTAGCGGGAGTTTCCACTACGAGCAGTACTTC.

This chain links TRBV28 with TRBJ1-3; perhaps TRBD1 as D (6 bases). Germline V gene lookup returns CDR1 MDHEN and CDR2 SYDVKM. The CDR3 is 13 amino acids. V lost 2 bases and J 4 bases, leaving 6 bases between the germline ends. The CDR3 sequence: CASSLQGGNTIYF. CDR3 DNA: TGTGCCAGCAGTTTACAGGGGGGAAACACCATATATTTT.

The chain is built from TRBV3-1 (or the pseudogene TRBV3-2) and TRBJ1-2, with unresolved D. The V and J ends lost 5 bases and 4 bases respectively, with 11 bases between them. Looked up from germline, CDR1 is LGHDT and CDR2 is YNNKEL (reference sequence). The CDR3 covers 13 residues. This CDR3 reads CASSSDTLYGYTF. In DNA, the CDR3 is TGTGCCAGCAGCTCCGACACCCTCTATGGCTACACCTTC.

The chain employs TRBV23-1 and TRBJ2-3; 9 bases are shared with TRBD1. TRBV23-1 is reported as an ORF; its role is uncertain. The CDR3 contains 16 residues. Trimming took 3 bases from V and 2 from J; bases not matched to a gene: 6. CDR3 sequence: CASSHYRGPNTDTQYF. The CDR3 coding sequence is TGCGCCAGCAGTCACTACAGGGGGCCTAACACAGATACGCAGTATTTT.

The genes are TRBV19 and TRBJ2-7, with 8 bases identical to TRBD1. The V and J ends lost 3 bases and 0 bases, in that order; junction bases with no gene match: 7. CDR1 is LNHDA, CDR2 SQIVND, per germline (reference sequence). The CDR3 length is 16 residues. The CDR3 loop is CASSIETGELSYEQYF. CDR3 DNA: TGTGCCAGTAGTATCGAGACAGGGGAACTCTCCTACGAGCAGTACTTC. The whole variable domain, remainder taken from reference TRBV19 and TRBJ2-7, is DGGITQSPKYLFRKEGQNVTLSCEQNLNHDAMYWYRQDPGQGLRLIYYSQIVNDFQKGDIAEGYSVSREKKESFPLTVTSAQKNPTAFYLCASSIETGELSYEQYFGPGTRLTVT.

This clone was recorded only once. The J gene is TRBJ2-3, the V gene TRBV4-3; possible D gene TRBD2, 6 bases. Trimming took off 0 bases at V and 5 bases at J, with 18 bases between the two ends. The CDR3 loop spans 17 amino acids. Germline values: CDR1 LGHNA, CDR2 YSLEER. CDR3 amino acids: CASSQDPYGGNKDTQYF. CDR3 in DNA: TGCGCCAGCAGCCAAGATCCCTATGGGGGGAACAAAGATACGCAGTATTTT.

The chain carries TRBV27 and TRBJ1-6; no reliable D call. CDR1 is MNHEY, CDR2 SMNVEV, per germline (reference sequence). The CDR3 is made up of 15 amino acids. Trimming took off 6 bases at V and 0 bases at J, with 9 bases between the two ends. The CDR3 loop is CASREQSSYNSPLHF. CDR3 coding DNA: TGTGCCAGCAGGGAACAGAGCTCCTATAATTCACCCCTCCACTTT.

This clone has a single count. The chain is built from TRBV27 and TRBJ1-2; tentatively, D is TRBD1 (5 bases). Germline V gene sequence: CDR1 MNHEY, CDR2 SMNVEV (reference sequence). Trimming left V 1 base short and J 3 bases short, with 12 bases between. The CDR3 contains 15 residues. In DNA form, the CDR3 reads TGTGCCAGCAGTTTATATGCAGGACAATACTATGGCTACACCTTC. Translating it yields CASSLYAGQYYGYTF.

The CDR3 loop reads CASSVDRGGSYNEQFF. The CDR3 DNA sequence: TGTGCCAGCAGCGTAGATCGGGGGGGCTCCTACAATGAGCAGTTCTTC. This sequence joins TRBV9 and TRBJ2-1, with TRBD2 matching 8 bases. J lost 0 bases, V lost 0 bases, and 2 bases had no gene match. Germline assignment: CDR1 SGDLS and CDR2 YYNGEE. The CDR3 covers 16 residues.

This chain uses TRBV7-2 with TRBJ1-1; TRBD1 aligns across 9 bases. Per the germline V gene, CDR1 is SGHTA and CDR2 is FQGNSA. Trimming at V came to 6 bases and at J to 5 bases, leaving 7 bases not matched to a gene. CDR3 size: 14 residues. CDR3 sequence (DNA): TGTGCCAGCAGTTTCGACAGGGGGAGTACTGAAGCTTTCTTT. Translated: CASSFDRGSTEAFF.

The rearrangement uses TRBV28 and TRBJ2-7; 13 bases line up with TRBD2. The CDR3 length is 15 residues. Looked up from germline, CDR1 is MDHEN and CDR2 is SYDVKM. J was trimmed by 6 bases and V by 5 bases; bases with no gene match: 7. The CDR3 sequence: CASSPPGLAGPEQYF. CDR3 in DNA: TGTGCCAGCAGTCCACCGGGACTAGCGGGACCCGAGCAGTACTTC. Looking up the rest from reference TRBV28 and TRBJ2-7 gives the full variable domain: DVKVTQSSRYLVKRTGEKVFLECVQDMDHENMFWYRQDPGLGLRLIYFSYDVKMKEKGDIPEGYSVSREKKERFSLILESASTNQTSMYLCASSPPGLAGPEQYFGPGTRLTVT.

The rearrangement joins TRBV9 to TRBJ1-2, with D possibly matching TRBD1 (5 bases). The CDR3 totals 11 residues. Germline V CDR1 and CDR2: SGDLS, YYNGEE. V was shortened by 3 bases and J by 8 bases, with 8 bases between the two germline ends. The CDR3 sequence: CASSAGKGYTF. In nucleotides, the CDR3 is TGTGCCAGCAGCGCAGGGAAAGGCTACACCTTC.

This clone showed up just a few times. The rearrangement uses TRBV18 and TRBJ1-1; D call uncertain. V lost 3 bases and J 2 bases, leaving 13 bases between the germline ends. The CDR3 has 15 residues. Per the germline V gene, CDR1 is KGHSH and CDR2 is LQKENI. Here the CDR3 reads CASSPLGQFNTEAFF. The CDR3, as DNA: TGTGCCAGCTCACCTCTTGGCCAATTTAACACTGAAGCTTTCTTT.

The chain couples TRBV5-6 to TRBJ1-5; 8 bases agree with TRBD1. CDR3 length: 17 residues. Losses at the gene ends were 4 bases for V and 0 bases for J; bases not matched to a gene: 9. The germline V gene encodes CDR1 SGHDT and CDR2 YYEEEE. The CDR3 sequence is CASSLGTGVNSNQPQHF. CDR3 bases: TGTGCCAGCAGCCTAGGGACAGGCGTAAATAGCAATCAGCCCCAGCATTTT.

J is TRBJ1-2 and V is TRBV2, with 7 bases that match TRBD1. Trimming at V came to 5 bases and at J to 4 bases, leaving 10 bases not matched to a gene. This CDR3 is built from 15 residues. Germline-derived CDR1 and CDR2 are SNHLY and FYNNEI. DNA for the CDR3: TGTGCCAGCAGTTACTCCCGACAGGGAGGCTATGGCTACACCTTC. The encoded protein is CASSYSRQGGYGYTF.

V usage is TRBV3-1 (or the pseudogene TRBV3-2) and J usage is TRBJ1-2; TRBD1 might be the D (6 bases). This CDR3 has 15 residues. The germline gives CDR1 LGHDT, CDR2 YNNKEL (reference sequence). The V and J ends lost 2 bases and 1 base respectively, with 11 bases between them. Written as DNA, the CDR3 is TGTGCCAGCAGCCAACCCGGGACACGTAACTATGGCTACACCTTC. This translates into CASSQPGTRNYGYTF.